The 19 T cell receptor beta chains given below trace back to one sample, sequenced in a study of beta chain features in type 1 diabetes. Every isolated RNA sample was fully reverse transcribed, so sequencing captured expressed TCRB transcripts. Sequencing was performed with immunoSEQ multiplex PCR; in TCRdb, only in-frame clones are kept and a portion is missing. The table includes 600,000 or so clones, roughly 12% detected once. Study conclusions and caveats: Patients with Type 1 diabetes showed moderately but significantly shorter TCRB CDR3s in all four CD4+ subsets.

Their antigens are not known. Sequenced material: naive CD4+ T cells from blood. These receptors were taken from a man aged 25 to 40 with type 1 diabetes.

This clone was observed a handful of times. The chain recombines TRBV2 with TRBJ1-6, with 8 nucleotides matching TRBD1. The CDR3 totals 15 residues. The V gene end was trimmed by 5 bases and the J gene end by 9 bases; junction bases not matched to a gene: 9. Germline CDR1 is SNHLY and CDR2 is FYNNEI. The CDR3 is CASSQGQGFFSPLHF. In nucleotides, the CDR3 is TGTGCCAGCAGTCAAGGACAGGGTTTTTTTTCACCCCTCCACTTT.

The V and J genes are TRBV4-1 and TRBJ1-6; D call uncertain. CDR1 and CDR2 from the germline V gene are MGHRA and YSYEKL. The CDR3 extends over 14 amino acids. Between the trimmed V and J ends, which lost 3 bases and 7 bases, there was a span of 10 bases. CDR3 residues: CASSQMGGNSPLHF. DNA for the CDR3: TGCGCCAGCAGCCAGATGGGAGGGAATTCACCCCTCCACTTT.

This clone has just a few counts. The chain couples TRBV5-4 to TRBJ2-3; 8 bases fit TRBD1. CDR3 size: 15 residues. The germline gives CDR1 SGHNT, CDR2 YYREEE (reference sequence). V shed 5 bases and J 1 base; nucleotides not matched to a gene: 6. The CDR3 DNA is TGTGCCAGCAGGAAACAGGGGGTCGGCACAGATACGCAGTATTTT. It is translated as CASRKQGVGTDTQYF.

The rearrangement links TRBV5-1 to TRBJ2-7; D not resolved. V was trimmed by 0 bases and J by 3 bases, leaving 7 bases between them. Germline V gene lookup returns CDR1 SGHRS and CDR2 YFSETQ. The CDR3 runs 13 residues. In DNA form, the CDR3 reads TGCGCCAGCAGCTTGGAGACTTACTACGAGCAGTACTTC. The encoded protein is CASSLETYYEQYF.

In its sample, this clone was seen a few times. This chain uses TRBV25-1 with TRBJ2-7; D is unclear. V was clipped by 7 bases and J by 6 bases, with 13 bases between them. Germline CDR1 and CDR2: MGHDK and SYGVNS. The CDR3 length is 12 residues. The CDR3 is CASIGSRGEQYF. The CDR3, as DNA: TGTGCCAGCATAGGGTCCCGCGGCGAGCAGTACTTC.

For the CDR3, the DNA is TGTGCCAGCAGCCGGGGACAGGATTGGCGTAGCTCCTACAATGAGCAGTTCTTC. It codes for CASSRGQDWRSSYNEQFF. The chain recombines TRBV14 with TRBJ2-1; 8 bases align to TRBD1. V dropped 4 bases and J dropped 0; count of bases not matched to a gene: 11. The CDR3 covers 18 residues. CDR1 and CDR2 (germline): SGHDN, FVKESK.

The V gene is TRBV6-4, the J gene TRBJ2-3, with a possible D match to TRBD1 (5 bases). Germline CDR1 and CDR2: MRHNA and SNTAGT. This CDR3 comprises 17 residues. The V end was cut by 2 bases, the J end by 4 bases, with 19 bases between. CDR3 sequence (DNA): TGTGCCAGCAGTGACCCGATCAGCACCAGGGTCCCAGATACGCAGTATTTT. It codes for CASSDPISTRVPDTQYF.

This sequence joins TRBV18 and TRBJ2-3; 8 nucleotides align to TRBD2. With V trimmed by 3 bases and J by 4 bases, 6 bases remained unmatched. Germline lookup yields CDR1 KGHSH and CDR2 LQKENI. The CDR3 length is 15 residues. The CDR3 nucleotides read TGTGCCAGCTCACCGACTAGCGTTGACGCAGATACGCAGTATTTT. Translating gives CASSPTSVDADTQYF.

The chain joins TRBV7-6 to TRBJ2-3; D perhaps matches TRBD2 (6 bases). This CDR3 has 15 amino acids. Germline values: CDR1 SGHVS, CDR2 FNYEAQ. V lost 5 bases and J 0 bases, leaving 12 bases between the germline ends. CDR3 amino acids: CASSRRGYSTDTQYF. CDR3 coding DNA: TGTGCCAGCAGCCGGAGGGGCTATAGCACAGATACGCAGTATTTT.

The CDR3 loop reads CASSGDGVPQYF. CDR3 bases: TGTGCCAGCAGCGGAGACGGGGTACCGCAGTATTTT. The rearrangement links TRBV7-3 to TRBJ2-3; weak D call: TRBD2 (5 bases). The CDR3 contains 12 residues. V lost 5 bases and J 10 bases, leaving 13 bases between the germline ends. The germline V gene encodes CDR1 SGHTA and CDR2 FQGTGA.

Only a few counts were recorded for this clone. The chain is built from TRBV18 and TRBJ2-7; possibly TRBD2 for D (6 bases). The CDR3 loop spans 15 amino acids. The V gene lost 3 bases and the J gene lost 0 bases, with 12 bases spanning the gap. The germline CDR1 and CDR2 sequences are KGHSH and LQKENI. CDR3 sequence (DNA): TGTGCCAGCTCACCCGGAGCGGGCCTCTCCTACGAGCAGTACTTC. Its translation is CASSPGAGLSYEQYF.

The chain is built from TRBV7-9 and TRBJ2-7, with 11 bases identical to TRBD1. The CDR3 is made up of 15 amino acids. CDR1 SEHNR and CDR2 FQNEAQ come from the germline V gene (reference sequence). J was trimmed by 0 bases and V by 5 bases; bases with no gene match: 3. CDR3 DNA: TGTGCCAGCAGCCCCGGGACAGGGGGCTCCTACGAGCAGTACTTC. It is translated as CASSPGTGGSYEQYF.

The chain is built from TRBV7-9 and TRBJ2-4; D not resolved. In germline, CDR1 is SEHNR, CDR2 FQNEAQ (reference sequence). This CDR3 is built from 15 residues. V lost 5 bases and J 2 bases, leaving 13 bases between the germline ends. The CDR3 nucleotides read TGTGCCAGCAGCCCCTCCGCTGCCTCCAAAAACATTCAGTACTTC. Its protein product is CASSPSAASKNIQYF.

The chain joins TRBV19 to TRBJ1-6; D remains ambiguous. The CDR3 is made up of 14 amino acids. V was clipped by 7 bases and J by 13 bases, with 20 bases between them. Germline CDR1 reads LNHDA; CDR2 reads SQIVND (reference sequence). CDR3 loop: CASTPVEGEGPLHF. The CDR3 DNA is TGTGCCAGTACCCCCGTGGAGGGCGAGGGTCCCCTCCACTTT.

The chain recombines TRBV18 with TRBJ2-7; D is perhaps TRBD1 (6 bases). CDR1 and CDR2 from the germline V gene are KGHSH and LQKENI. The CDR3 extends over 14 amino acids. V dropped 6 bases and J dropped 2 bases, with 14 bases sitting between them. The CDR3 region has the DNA TGTGCCAGCTCGCCCGGGACATCAGCCTACGAGCAGTACTTC. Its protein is CASSPGTSAYEQYF.

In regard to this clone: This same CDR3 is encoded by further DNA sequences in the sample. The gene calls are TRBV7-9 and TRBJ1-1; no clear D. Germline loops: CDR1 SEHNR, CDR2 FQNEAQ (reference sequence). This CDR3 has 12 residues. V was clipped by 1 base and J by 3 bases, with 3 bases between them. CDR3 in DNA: TGTGCCAGCAGCTTAGTAGACACTGAAGCTTTCTTT. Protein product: CASSLVDTEAFF. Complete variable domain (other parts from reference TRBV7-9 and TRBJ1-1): DTGVSQNPRHKITKRGQNVTFRCDPISEHNRLYWYRQTLGQGPEFLTYFQNEAQLEKSRLLSDRFSAERPKGSFSTLEIQRTEQGDSAMYLCASSLVDTEAFFGQGTRLTVV.

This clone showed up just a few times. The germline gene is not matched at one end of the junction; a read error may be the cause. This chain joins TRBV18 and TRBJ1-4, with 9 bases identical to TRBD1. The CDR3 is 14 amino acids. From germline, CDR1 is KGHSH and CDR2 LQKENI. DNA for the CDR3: TGTGCCAGCTCCCCACAGGGGGCCTATGAAAAACTGTTTTTT. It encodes CASSPQGAYEKLFF.

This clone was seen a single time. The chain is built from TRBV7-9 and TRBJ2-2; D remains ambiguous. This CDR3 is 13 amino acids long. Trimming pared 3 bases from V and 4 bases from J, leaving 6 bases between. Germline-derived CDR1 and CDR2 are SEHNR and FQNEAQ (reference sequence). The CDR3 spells CASSLVSTGELFF. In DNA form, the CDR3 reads TGTGCCAGCAGCTTGGTGAGCACCGGGGAGCTGTTTTTT.

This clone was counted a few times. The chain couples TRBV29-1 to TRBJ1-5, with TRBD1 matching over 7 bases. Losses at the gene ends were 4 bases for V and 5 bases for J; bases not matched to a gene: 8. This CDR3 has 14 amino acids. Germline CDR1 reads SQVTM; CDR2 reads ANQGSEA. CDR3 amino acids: CSVADRAVDQPQHF. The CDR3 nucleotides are TGCAGCGTTGCCGACAGGGCGGTGGATCAGCCCCAGCATTTT.